Here is one T cell receptor (beta chain) with its context. This record belongs to a study of blood T cell repertoires in COVID-19. J was trimmed by 7 bases and V by 2 bases; bases with no gene match: 11. Germline CDR1 and CDR2: PRHDT and FYEKMQ (reference sequence). The CDR3 extends over 16 amino acids. Original processing notes: Amplification with reference gene primers provided the estimates of nucleated cell counts. TCRdb's table, derived via immunoSEQ multiplex PCR, lists solely in-frame clones and lacks some. V and J calls and clone size are those listed in that table; D and trimming were worked out from the DNA. The sample holds around 150,000 clones, 85% to 90% seen once.

The sequence derives from a woman in her thirties or forties with acute or convalescent COVID-19. This chain links TRBV13 with TRBJ2-5; TRBD2 matches at 9 bases. The sequencing input was peripheral blood. The CDR3 spells CASSLTGGGVIRTQYF. The CDR3, as DNA: TGTGCCAGCAGCTTAACCGGCGGGGGGGTTATTAGGACCCAGTACTTC.